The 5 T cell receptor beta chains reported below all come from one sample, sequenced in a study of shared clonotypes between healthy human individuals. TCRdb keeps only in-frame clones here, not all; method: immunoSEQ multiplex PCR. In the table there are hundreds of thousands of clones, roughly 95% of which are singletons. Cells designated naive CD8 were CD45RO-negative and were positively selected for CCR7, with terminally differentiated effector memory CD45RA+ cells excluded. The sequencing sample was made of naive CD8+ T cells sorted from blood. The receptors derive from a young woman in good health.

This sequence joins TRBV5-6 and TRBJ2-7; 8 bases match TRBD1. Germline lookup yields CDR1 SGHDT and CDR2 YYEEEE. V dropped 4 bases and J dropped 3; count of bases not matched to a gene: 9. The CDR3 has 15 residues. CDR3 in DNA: TGTGCCAGCAGCCATGGACAGGGTTATCTCTACGAGCAGTACTTC. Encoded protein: CASSHGQGYLYEQYF.

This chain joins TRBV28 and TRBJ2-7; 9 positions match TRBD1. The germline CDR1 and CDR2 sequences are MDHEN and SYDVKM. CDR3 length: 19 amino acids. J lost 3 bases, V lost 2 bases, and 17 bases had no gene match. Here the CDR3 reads CASSLPPKSDRGINYEQYF. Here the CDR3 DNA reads TGTGCCAGCAGTTTACCCCCCAAGTCGGACAGGGGAATCAACTACGAGCAGTACTTC.

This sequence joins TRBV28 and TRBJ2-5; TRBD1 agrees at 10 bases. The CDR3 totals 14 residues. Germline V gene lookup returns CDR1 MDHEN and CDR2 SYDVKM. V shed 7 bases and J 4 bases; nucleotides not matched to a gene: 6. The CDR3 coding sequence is TGTGCCAGCACCACCGGGACAGGGGTAGAGACCCAGTACTTC. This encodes CASTTGTGVETQYF. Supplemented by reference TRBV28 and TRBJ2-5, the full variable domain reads DVKVTQSSRYLVKRTGEKVFLECVQDMDHENMFWYRQDPGLGLRLIYFSYDVKMKEKGDIPEGYSVSREKKERFSLILESASTNQTSMYLCASTTGTGVETQYFGPGTRLLVL.

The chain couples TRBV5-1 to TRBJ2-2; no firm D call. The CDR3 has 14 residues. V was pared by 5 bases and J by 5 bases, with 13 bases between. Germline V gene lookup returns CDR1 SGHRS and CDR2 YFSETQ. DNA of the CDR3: TGCGCCAGCAGGGAATGGGGTACGACCGGGGAGCTGTTTTTT. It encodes CASREWGTTGELFF.

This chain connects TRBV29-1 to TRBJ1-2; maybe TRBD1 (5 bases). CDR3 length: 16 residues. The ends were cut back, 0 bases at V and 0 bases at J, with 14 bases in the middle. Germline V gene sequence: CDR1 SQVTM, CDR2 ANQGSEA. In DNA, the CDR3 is TGCAGCGTTGAAGACTTTACCGGCAGGGCTAACTATGGCTACACCTTC. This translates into CSVEDFTGRANYGYTF.